This TCR beta chain is drawn from a study of T cells in Graves' hyperthyroidism and ophthalmopathy. This clonotype was seen ten or more times. Antigen: not known. This CDR3 is missing its conserved last phenylalanine or tryptophan, likely due to a read error. Subjects aged 18 to 65 presented with newly diagnosed hyperthyroidism of less than 2 months' duration. Template material for amplifying TCR beta CDR3 regions consisted of RNA transcripts. An initial round of RT-PCR targeting the TCR CDR3 relied on the HTBI primer set. In TCRdb, the multiplex PCR reads were re-called with MiXCR into one record per CDR3 protein. Here the sample spans roughly 510,000 distinct CDR3 sequences, around 20% being singletons. Broader study findings: The authors' 13 V-J model separated ophthalmopathy from stable hyperthyroidism.

The CDR3 is 15 residues long. Trimming removed 6 bases at V and 0 bases at J, with 14 bases between. Germline V gives CDR1 SNHLY, CDR2 FYNNEI. Input material: blood. The chain combines TRBV2 with TRBJ1-1, with a possible D match to TRBD1 (6 bases). This clonotype was sampled from a man aged 18-30 years with Graves' hyperthyroidism. CDR3 in amino acids: CASSADSIMNTEAFL. CDR3 nucleotide sequence: TGTGCCAGCAGCGCGGACAGTATAATGAACACTGAAGCTTTCCTT.